Following are 26 T cell receptor beta chains from one sample sequenced in a study of T cell changes during pregnancy in multiple sclerosis (dated 2019 in TCRdb). The library relied on the immunoSEQ multiplex PCR assay. TCRdb's version of the immuneACCESS table is confined to in-frame rearrangements and falls short of the full clone set. An unresolved V gene accounts for under half of the shortfall where checked; the remainder is of unknown origin. Recorded for this sample are about 40,000 clones; roughly 94% of them occurred a single time. The ten largest clones add up to approximately 1.8% of the sample. The sample here was peripheral blood, taken in the third trimester of pregnancy. The receptors derive from a female donor with multiple sclerosis, enrolled in a pregnancy study.

The chain combines TRBV7-3 with TRBJ2-2; 7 bases match TRBD1. This CDR3 has 14 amino acids. Trimming took 5 bases from V and 6 from J; bases not matched to a gene: 6. CDR1 and CDR2 (germline): SGHTA, FQGTGA. This CDR3 is CASSPHRGSGELFF. In nucleotides, the CDR3 is TGTGCCAGCAGCCCACACAGGGGTTCCGGGGAGCTGTTTTTT.

J is TRBJ2-7 and V is TRBV7-2, with a weak D call TRBD1 (5 bases). The CDR3 length is 13 residues. With 4 bases removed from V and 5 bases from J, the gap between germline ends came to 12 bases. The V gene's germline CDR1 is SGHTA and CDR2 FQGNSA. This chain's CDR3 is CASSSTPGNEQYF. In nucleotides, the CDR3 is TGTGCCAGCAGCTCGACGCCAGGGAACGAGCAGTACTTC. The complete variable domain, with remaining parts taken from reference TRBV7-2 and TRBJ2-7, reads GAGVSQSPSNKVTEKGKDVELRCDPISGHTALYWYRQSLGQGLEFLIYFQGNSAPDKSGLPSDRFSAERTGGSVSTLTIQRTQQEDSAVYLCASSSTPGNEQYFGPGTRLTVT.

The chain uses TRBV11-3 and TRBJ1-1, with D possibly being TRBD1 (6 bases). The V end lost 3 bases, the J end lost 1 base, and 15 bases lay between the germline ends. Germline V gives CDR1 SGHNT, CDR2 YENEEA. The CDR3 has 16 residues. CDR3 DNA sequence: TGTGCCAGCAGCTTGGGGGCGGGGGCCTCGAACACTGAAGCTTTCTTT. Its translation is CASSLGAGASNTEAFF.

This clone occurred once. V is TRBV19 and J is TRBJ1-5; D ambiguous. V was trimmed by 5 bases and J by 3 bases, leaving 14 bases between them. Germline assignment: CDR1 LNHDA and CDR2 SQIVND (reference sequence). The CDR3 runs 15 residues. This chain's CDR3 is CASSGIEGLNQPQHF. Written as DNA, the CDR3 is TGTGCCAGTAGTGGGATAGAAGGACTCAATCAGCCCCAGCATTTT.

The rearrangement links TRBV2 to TRBJ2-7; TRBD2 agrees at 8 bases. The CDR3 covers 15 residues. The V and J ends lost 2 bases and 7 bases, in that order; junction bases with no gene match: 10. Germline V gene data show CDR1 as SNHLY and CDR2 as FYNNEI. DNA for the CDR3: TGTGCCAGCAGTGAACTGGGCGGGGGGCCGGGGGAGCAGTACTTC. Amino acids: CASSELGGGPGEQYF.

The gene calls are TRBV5-5 and TRBJ1-5, with a tentative D call TRBD1 (5 bases). Per germline, CDR1 SGHKS and CDR2 YYEKEE (reference sequence). This CDR3 has 14 amino acids. V was cut by 5 bases and J by 3 bases, with 12 bases left in between. CDR3 bases: TGTGCCAGCAGACCTGGGGCAGACAATCAGCCCCAGCATTTT. Protein product: CASRPGADNQPQHF. Combining the CDR3 with reference TRBV5-5 and TRBJ1-5 gives the whole variable domain DAGVTQSPTHLIKTRGQQVTLRCSPISGHKSVSWYQQVLGQGPQFIFQYYEKEERGRGNFPDRFSARQFPNYSSELNVNALLLGDSALYLCASRPGADNQPQHFGDGTRLSIL.

This chain joins TRBV6-5 and TRBJ1-1; 7 bases are shared with TRBD1. This CDR3 is built from 14 residues. The junction had 5 bases not matched to a gene; V was cut back by 6 bases and J by 1 base. CDR1 and CDR2 from the germline V gene are MNHEY and SVGAGI. CDR3 DNA: TGTGCCAGCAGCCTGGACAGGCGGAACACTGAAGCTTTCTTT. It codes for CASSLDRRNTEAFF.

The rearrangement uses TRBV27 and TRBJ2-2, with D perhaps matching TRBD1 (6 bases). CDR1 and CDR2 from the germline V gene are MNHEY and SMNVEV (reference sequence). Trimming cost V 6 bases and J 4 bases, with 12 bases left between them. This CDR3 is built from 14 residues. In DNA, the CDR3 is TGTGCCAGCAGGTCAGGGGCACGCACCGGGGAGCTGTTTTTT. Its protein is CASRSGARTGELFF.

This chain links TRBV5-6 with TRBJ2-5; D may be TRBD1 (7 bases). CDR1 is SGHDT and CDR2 is YYEEEE in the germline V gene. V was clipped by 4 bases and J by 3 bases, with 13 bases between them. This CDR3 has 14 residues. CDR3 nucleotide sequence: TGTGCCAGCAGCACCACAGGGGAGGAAGAGACCCAGTACTTC. It encodes CASSTTGEEETQYF.

The rearrangement uses TRBV5-5 and TRBJ2-7; D is unclear. The CDR3 is 14 amino acids. Germline V gene sequence: CDR1 SGHKS, CDR2 YYEKEE (reference sequence). V lost 6 bases to trimming and J lost 3 bases, with 16 bases between them. The chain's CDR3 is CASTRLLELYEQYF. The CDR3 DNA reads TGTGCCAGCACCAGACTTTTGGAGCTCTACGAGCAGTACTTC.

The J gene is TRBJ2-2, the V gene TRBV18; tentatively, D is TRBD2 (5 bases). V was shortened by 4 bases and J by 5 bases, with 14 bases between the two germline ends. This CDR3 contains 15 residues. CDR1 KGHSH and CDR2 LQKENI come from the germline V gene. The CDR3 protein is CASSQVLAGTGELFF. For the CDR3, the DNA is TGTGCCAGCTCACAGGTGCTAGCCGGAACCGGGGAGCTGTTTTTT.

The chain employs TRBV6-6 and TRBJ2-1; TRBD1 aligns across 10 bases. The trim removed 5 bases at V and 0 bases at J, leaving 4 bases unmatched. Germline CDR1 reads MNHNY; CDR2 reads SVGAGI (reference sequence). The length of the CDR3 is 16 residues. CDR3: CASSRDRGGSYNEQFF. In nucleotides, the CDR3 is TGTGCCAGCAGTAGGGACAGGGGCGGCTCCTACAATGAGCAGTTCTTC.

The chain employs TRBV5-1 and TRBJ1-2, with 10 bases aligning to TRBD1. The CDR3 loop spans 17 amino acids. CDR1 SGHRS and CDR2 YFSETQ come from the germline V gene. With V trimmed by 2 bases and J by 8 bases, 15 bases remained unmatched. In nucleotides, the CDR3 is TGCGCCAGCAGCTTAACGCGCAGGGACAGGGGCCTTATGGGCTACACCTTC. Its protein is CASSLTRRDRGLMGYTF.

This chain uses TRBV15 with TRBJ2-3; tentatively, D is TRBD1 (6 bases). CDR3 length equals 17 residues. Trimming shortened V by 5 bases and J by 6 bases, and 24 bases separated the two germline ends. Germline lookup yields CDR1 LNHNV and CDR2 YYDKDF (reference sequence). The DNA for the CDR3 is TGTGCCACCAGCTCCCTCTCTGGGGGCTTGGGTATCGATACGCAGTATTTT. Its translation: CATSSLSGGLGIDTQYF. Based on the CDR3 plus reference TRBV15 and TRBJ2-3, the full variable domain is DAMVIQNPRYQVTQFGKPVTLSCSQTLNHNVMYWYQQKSSQAPKLLFHYYDKDFNNEADTPDNFQSRRPNTSFCFLDIRSPGLGDTAMYLCATSSLSGGLGIDTQYFGPGTRLTVL.

The J gene is TRBJ2-5, the V gene TRBV7-9, with D perhaps TRBD2 (6 bases). The CDR3 is made up of 15 amino acids. Germline CDR1 reads SEHNR; CDR2 reads FQNEAQ (reference sequence). Trimming took 5 bases from V and 11 from J, leaving 24 bases between them. CDR3 sequence (DNA): TGTGCCAGCAGCCTGGAGGGTATTGATCCTGGGGAGCAGTACTTC. It yields the protein CASSLEGIDPGEQYF.

The gene calls are TRBV7-8 and TRBJ1-5; 9 bases are a match to TRBD1. The CDR3 is 15 amino acids. Germline trimming cut 1 base from V and 4 bases from J; bases unmatched to any gene: 2. Germline CDR1 is SGHVS and CDR2 is FQNEAQ. The CDR3 sequence: CASSLEDRGNQPQHF. In DNA, the CDR3 is TGTGCCAGCAGCTTAGAGGACAGGGGAAATCAGCCCCAGCATTTT.

V and J are TRBV15 and TRBJ1-4; D possibly corresponds to TRBD1 (6 bases). Germline values: CDR1 LNHNV, CDR2 YYDKDF (reference sequence). The CDR3 runs 16 residues. The V and J ends lost 3 bases and 6 bases respectively, with 17 bases between them. CDR3 sequence: CATSRANRAPDEKLFF. In DNA, the CDR3 is TGTGCCACCAGCAGGGCTAACAGGGCTCCCGATGAAAAACTGTTTTTT.

The chain joins TRBV5-4 to TRBJ2-1, with 7 bases that match TRBD2. The CDR3 is made up of 14 amino acids. Looked up from germline, CDR1 is SGHNT and CDR2 is YYREEE (reference sequence). The junction had 8 bases not matched to a gene; V was cut back by 4 bases and J by 7 bases. The CDR3 sequence is CASSTSGVSNEQFF. CDR3 nucleotides: TGTGCCAGCAGCACAAGCGGGGTTTCAAATGAGCAGTTCTTC.

As DNA, the CDR3 is TGCGCCAGCAGCGGAATCGGACAGGGGTGGGGCTACACCTTC. Protein product: CASSGIGQGWGYTF. The rearrangement links TRBV5-1 to TRBJ1-2; the match to TRBD1 covers 9 bases. The CDR3 length is 14 residues. CDR1 SGHRS and CDR2 YFSETQ come from the germline V gene. J lost 8 bases, V lost 4 bases, and 9 bases had no gene match. The full variable domain, its missing parts supplied by reference TRBV5-1 and TRBJ1-2, is KAGVTQTPRYLIKTRGQQVTLSCSPISGHRSVSWYQQTPGQGLQFLFEYFSETQRNKGNFPGRFSGRQFSNSRSEMNVSTLELGDSALYLCASSGIGQGWGYTFGSGTRLTVV.

The rearrangement links TRBV19 to TRBJ2-1; 8 nucleotides agree with TRBD1. V was clipped by 6 bases and J by 8 bases; unmatched bases: 12. The germline gives CDR1 LNHDA, CDR2 SQIVND (reference sequence). The CDR3 length is 15 residues. The CDR3, as DNA: TGTGCCAGTAGATCACAGGGGGTTTATTCGCATGAGCAGTTCTTC. Encoded protein: CASRSQGVYSHEQFF.

This clone showed up just once. The V and J genes are TRBV29-1 and TRBJ2-3; TRBD2 aligns across 7 bases. CDR1 and CDR2 from the germline V gene are SQVTM and ANQGSEA. J was trimmed by 6 bases and V by 4 bases; bases with no gene match: 7. The CDR3 has 13 amino acids. DNA of the CDR3: TGCAGCGTTGCGGGGGAGGGGCGGGATACGCAGTATTTT. Protein product: CSVAGEGRDTQYF.

The chain carries TRBV6-1 and TRBJ1-2; D not certain. The V end was cut by 2 bases, the J end by 7 bases, with 17 bases between. The germline V gene encodes CDR1 MNHNS and CDR2 SASEGT. The CDR3 extends over 15 amino acids. The CDR3 spells CASSERPSPRGGYTF. The CDR3 DNA reads TGTGCCAGCAGTGAAAGACCCTCCCCCCGCGGTGGCTACACCTTC.

CDR3 region: CASSRSGTEGQETQYF. The CDR3 bases are TGTGCCAGCAGCCGATCAGGGACGGAGGGCCAAGAGACCCAGTACTTC. The chain links TRBV7-2 to TRBJ2-5, with a tentative D call TRBD2 (6 bases). The CDR3 totals 16 residues. The germline V gene has CDR1 SGHTA and CDR2 FQGNSA. Trimming stripped 5 bases from V and 1 base from J, with 17 bases between.

The chain combines TRBV19 with TRBJ1-2; possibly TRBD1 for D (5 bases). The ends were cut back, 4 bases at V and 3 bases at J, with 15 bases in the middle. Germline V gene sequence: CDR1 LNHDA, CDR2 SQIVND (reference sequence). The CDR3 is 15 amino acids. CDR3 bases: TGTGCCAGTAGTACCCCCTATGGGGCCCACTATGGCTACACCTTC. Translation: CASSTPYGAHYGYTF. Variable domain in full (rest from reference TRBV19 and TRBJ1-2): DGGITQSPKYLFRKEGQNVTLSCEQNLNHDAMYWYRQDPGQGLRLIYYSQIVNDFQKGDIAEGYSVSREKKESFPLTVTSAQKNPTAFYLCASSTPYGAHYGYTFGSGTRLTVV.

V gene TRBV5-4 combines with J gene TRBJ2-2; D possibly corresponds to TRBD1 (5 bases). Between the trimmed V and J ends, which lost 2 bases and 2 bases, there was a span of 10 bases. The CDR3 covers 15 residues. CDR1 is SGHNT, CDR2 YYREEE, per germline (reference sequence). CDR3 sequence reads: CASSLKGINTGELFF. CDR3 coding DNA: TGTGCCAGCAGCTTAAAGGGGATAAACACCGGGGAGCTGTTTTTT.

The chain joins TRBV7-8 to TRBJ2-7; 8 bases align to TRBD1. The trim removed 3 bases at V and 5 bases at J, leaving 9 bases unmatched. Per germline, CDR1 SGHVS and CDR2 FQNEAQ. The CDR3 totals 15 residues. The CDR3 coding sequence is TGTGCCAGCAGCTTGGAAGGGACAGGATGGGACGAGCAGTACTTC. Translating gives CASSLEGTGWDEQYF. Full variable domain (missing parts from reference TRBV7-8 and TRBJ2-7): GAGVSQSPRYKVAKRGQDVALRCDPISGHVSLFWYQQALGQGPEFLTYFQNEAQLDKSGLPSDRFFAERPEGSVSTLKIQRTQQEDSAVYLCASSLEGTGWDEQYFGPGTRLTVT.